This record covers a single T cell receptor beta chain. Its antigen is as yet unknown. TCRdb re-analysed the reads in MiXCR, keeping a single row per CDR3 protein. The data show 700,000 to 900,000 distinct CDR3 sequences, about 28% seen once. This sample was taken from a study of T cell repertoires in cytomegalovirus infection. For the study at large: Public TCR beta signatures marked donors with CMV infection and the matching HLA.

Study-wide results and caveats: The study found HLA-C-restricted CMV-specific TCR beta clonotypes dominating the ex vivo response.

The clonotype originates from a human donor in good health (CMV status not recorded). Some clones in this sample may be carry-over from other donors' samples. Source: cultured CD8+ T cells from PBMCs, taken from culture after CMV antigen stimulation.

CDR3 residues: CASSIQSTFREQYF. CDR3 in DNA: TGTGCCAGCAGCATACAGAGTACCTTTAGGGAGCAGTACTTC. The V call is TRBV12-3 or TRBV12-4, the J call TRBJ2-7; the D is unclear. The V end was cut by 6 bases, the J end by 7 bases, with 19 bases between. The CDR3 loop spans 14 amino acids.